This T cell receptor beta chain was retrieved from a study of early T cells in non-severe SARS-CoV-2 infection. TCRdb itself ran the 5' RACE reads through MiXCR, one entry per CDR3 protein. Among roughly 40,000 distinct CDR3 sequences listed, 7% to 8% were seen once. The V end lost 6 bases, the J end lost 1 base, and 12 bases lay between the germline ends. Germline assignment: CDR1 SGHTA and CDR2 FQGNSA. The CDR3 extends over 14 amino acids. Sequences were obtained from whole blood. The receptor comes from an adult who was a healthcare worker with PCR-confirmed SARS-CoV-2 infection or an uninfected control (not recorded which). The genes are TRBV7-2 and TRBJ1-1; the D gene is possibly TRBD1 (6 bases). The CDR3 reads CASSLQGSNTEAFF. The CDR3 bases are TGTGCCAGCAGTCTTCAGGGGTCGAACACTGAAGCTTTCTTT.